The following is a T cell receptor beta chain sequence with its context. The sample is drawn from a study of Graves' ophthalmopathy and Graves' hyperthyroidism. RNA transcripts were the template, and TCR beta CDR3 regions were amplified from them. The first-round RT-PCR employed HTBI primers together with the Qiagen OneStep RT-PCR kit. A multiplex PCR was then performed as the second round. TCRdb re-called the multiplex PCR reads with MiXCR, one entry per CDR3 protein. In the table there are about 740,000 distinct CDR3 sequences, around 40% of which are singletons. The ends lost 6 bases at V and 8 bases at J; junction bases unmatched: 19. This CDR3 contains 18 residues. Per germline, CDR1 MGHDK and CDR2 SYGVNS.

J is TRBJ2-2 and V is TRBV25-1, with 9 bases fitting TRBD1. The clonotype comes from an adult man with Graves' ophthalmopathy. Sequenced sample: peripheral blood. The CDR3 region is CASSLNRDRVRLGGELFF. The CDR3 nucleotides read TGTGCCAGCAGCTTGAACCGGGACAGGGTTCGACTAGGAGGGGAGCTGTTTTTT.